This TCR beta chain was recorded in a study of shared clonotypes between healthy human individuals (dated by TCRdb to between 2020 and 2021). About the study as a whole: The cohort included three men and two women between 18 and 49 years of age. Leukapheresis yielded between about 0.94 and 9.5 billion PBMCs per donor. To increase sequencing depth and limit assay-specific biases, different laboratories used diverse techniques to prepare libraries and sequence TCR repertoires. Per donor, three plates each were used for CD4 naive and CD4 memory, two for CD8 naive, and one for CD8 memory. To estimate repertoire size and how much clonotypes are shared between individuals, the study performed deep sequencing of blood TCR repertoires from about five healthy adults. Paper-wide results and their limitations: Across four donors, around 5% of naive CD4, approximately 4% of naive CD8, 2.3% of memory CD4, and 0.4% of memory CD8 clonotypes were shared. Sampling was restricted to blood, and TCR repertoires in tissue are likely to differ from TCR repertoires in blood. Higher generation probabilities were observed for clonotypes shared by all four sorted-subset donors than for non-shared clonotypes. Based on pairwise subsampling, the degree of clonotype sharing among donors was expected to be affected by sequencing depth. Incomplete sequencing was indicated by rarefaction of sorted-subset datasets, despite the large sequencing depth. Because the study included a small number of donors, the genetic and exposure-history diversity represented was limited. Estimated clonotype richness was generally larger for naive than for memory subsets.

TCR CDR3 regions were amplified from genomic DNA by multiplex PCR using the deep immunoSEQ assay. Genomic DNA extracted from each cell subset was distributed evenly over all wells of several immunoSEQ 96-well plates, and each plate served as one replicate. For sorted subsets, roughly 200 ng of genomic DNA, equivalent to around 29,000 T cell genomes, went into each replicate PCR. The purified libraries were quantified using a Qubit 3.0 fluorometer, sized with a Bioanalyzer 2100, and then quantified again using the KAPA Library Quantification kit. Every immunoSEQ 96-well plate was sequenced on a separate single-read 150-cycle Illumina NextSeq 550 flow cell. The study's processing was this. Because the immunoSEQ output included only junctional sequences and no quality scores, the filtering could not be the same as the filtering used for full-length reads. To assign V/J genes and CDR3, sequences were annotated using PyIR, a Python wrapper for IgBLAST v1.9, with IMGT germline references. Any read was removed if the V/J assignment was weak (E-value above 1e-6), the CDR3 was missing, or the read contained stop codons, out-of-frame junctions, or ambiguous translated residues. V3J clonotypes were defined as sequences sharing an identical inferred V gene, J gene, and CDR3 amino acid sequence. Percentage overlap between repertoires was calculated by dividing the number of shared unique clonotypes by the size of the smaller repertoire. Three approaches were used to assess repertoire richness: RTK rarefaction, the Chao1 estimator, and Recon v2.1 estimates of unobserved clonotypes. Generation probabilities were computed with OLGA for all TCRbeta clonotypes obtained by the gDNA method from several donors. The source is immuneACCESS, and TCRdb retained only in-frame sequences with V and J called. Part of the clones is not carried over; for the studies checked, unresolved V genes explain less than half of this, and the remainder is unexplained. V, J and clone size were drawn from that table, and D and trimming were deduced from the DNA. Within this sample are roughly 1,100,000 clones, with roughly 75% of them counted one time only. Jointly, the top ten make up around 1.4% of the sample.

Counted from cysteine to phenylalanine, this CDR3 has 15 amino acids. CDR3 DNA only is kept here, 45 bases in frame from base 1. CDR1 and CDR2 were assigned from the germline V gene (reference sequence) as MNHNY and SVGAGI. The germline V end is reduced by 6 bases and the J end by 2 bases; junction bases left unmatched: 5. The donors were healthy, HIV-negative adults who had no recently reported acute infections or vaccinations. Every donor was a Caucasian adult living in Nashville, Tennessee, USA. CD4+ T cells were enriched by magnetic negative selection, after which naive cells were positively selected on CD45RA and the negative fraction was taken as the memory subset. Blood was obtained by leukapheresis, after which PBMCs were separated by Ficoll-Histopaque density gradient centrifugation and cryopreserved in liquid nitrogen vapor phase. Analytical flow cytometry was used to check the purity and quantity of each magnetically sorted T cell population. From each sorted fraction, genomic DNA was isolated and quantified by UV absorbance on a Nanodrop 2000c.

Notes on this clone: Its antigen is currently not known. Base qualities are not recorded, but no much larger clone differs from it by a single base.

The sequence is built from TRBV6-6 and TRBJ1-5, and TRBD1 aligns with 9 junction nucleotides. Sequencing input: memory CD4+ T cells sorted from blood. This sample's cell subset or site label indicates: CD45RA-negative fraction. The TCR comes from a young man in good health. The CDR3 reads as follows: CASRAGQGGNQPQHF. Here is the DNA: TGTGCCAGCAGGGCGGGACAGGGAGGCAATCAGCCCCAGCATTTT.